Below are 23 T cell receptor beta chains sequenced from a single sample in a study of cytomegalovirus exposure and HLA in healthy donors. Primers for the PCR totalled 60 Vbeta and 13 Jbeta. This table comes from immunoSEQ multiplex PCR, and its TCRdb copy is limited to in-frame clones, with some not included. The table records under 55,000 clones, 55% to 85% of them present only once. The sample was PBMCs. The receptors derive from a woman in her fifties or sixties in good health and CMV-seronegative.

There are a few counts of this clone. The chain employs TRBV6-1 and TRBJ2-7, with D uncertain. This CDR3 region has 14 residues. Trimming stripped 6 bases from V and 3 bases from J, with 15 bases between. CDR1 and CDR2 (germline): MNHNS, SASEGT. The CDR3 reads CASSEAVALYEQYF. Written as DNA, the CDR3 is TGTGCCAGCAGCGAGGCGGTGGCCCTCTACGAGCAGTACTTC.

V gene TRBV7-8 combines with J gene TRBJ2-7; 13 nucleotides align to TRBD2. This CDR3 is built from 16 residues. Germline CDR1 and CDR2: SGHVS and FQNEAQ. Trimming at V came to 2 bases and at J to 6 bases, leaving 7 bases not matched to a gene. The CDR3 DNA follows: TGTGCCAGCAGCTTACGGACTAGCGGGGGCCTCGGCGAGCAGTACTTC. Protein: CASSLRTSGGLGEQYF.

The rearrangement links TRBV18 to TRBJ2-5; D is unclear. Trimming left V 3 bases short and J 2 bases short, with 10 bases between. The CDR3 has 14 amino acids. Germline loops: CDR1 KGHSH, CDR2 LQKENI. The CDR3 DNA sequence: TGTGCCAGCTCACCTGCCCGTACTCAAGAGACCCAGTACTTC. Its protein product is CASSPARTQETQYF.

This chain uses TRBV5-1 with TRBJ2-3, with 7 bases fitting TRBD1. Germline V CDR1 and CDR2: SGHRS, YFSETQ. The CDR3 is 14 residues long. Unmatched junction bases numbered 5, after V lost 3 bases and J lost 4 bases. CDR3 coding DNA: TGCGCCAGCAGCTCCCTAACAGGGGCAGATACGCAGTATTTT. This encodes CASSSLTGADTQYF.

This chain links TRBV29-1 with TRBJ2-1; D may be TRBD2 (6 bases). Between the trimmed V and J ends, which lost 7 bases and 5 bases, there was a span of 9 bases. Germline V gene sequence: CDR1 SQVTM, CDR2 ANQGSEA. The CDR3 has 11 amino acids. For the CDR3, the DNA is TGCAGCGCAACTAGCCACAATGAGCAGTTCTTC. Its protein is CSATSHNEQFF.

V and J are TRBV19 and TRBJ1-2; D unresolved. The CDR3 consists of 14 residues. Germline V lookup: CDR1 LNHDA, CDR2 SQIVND (reference sequence). Trimming removed 9 bases at V and 4 bases at J, with 18 bases between. CDR3 in amino acids: CASTSQVVSYGYTF. The CDR3 nucleotides read TGTGCCAGCACTAGCCAGGTGGTGAGCTATGGCTACACCTTC.

The chain employs TRBV18 and TRBJ2-7; 10 bases are shared with TRBD1. The junction had 1 base not matched to a gene; V was cut back by 3 bases and J by 5 bases. The CDR3 is made up of 13 amino acids. CDR1 and CDR2 (germline): KGHSH, LQKENI. CDR3 in DNA: TGTGCCAGCTCACCGACAGGGGGCGACGAGCAGTACTTC. It is translated as CASSPTGGDEQYF.

The V call is TRBV6-6, the J call TRBJ2-5, with TRBD2 as a possible D gene (6 bases). This CDR3 spans 14 amino acids. Germline CDR1 MNHNY, CDR2 SVGAGI (reference sequence). Trimming cost V 5 bases and J 1 base, with 11 bases left between them. The CDR3 DNA follows: TGTGCCAGCAGTAGCTTGGGGGGCCAAGAGACCCAGTACTTC. Protein product: CASSSLGGQETQYF.

In its sample, this clone was seen a few times. The chain employs TRBV4-2 and TRBJ1-6, with D perhaps TRBD1 (5 bases). Germline CDR1 is LGHNA and CDR2 is YNFKEQ. The CDR3 runs 13 residues. With 0 bases removed from V and 10 bases from J, the gap between germline ends came to 7 bases. The DNA of the CDR3 is TGTGCCAGCAGCCAAGAGGGGGGGTCACCCCTCCACTTT. This codes for CASSQEGGSPLHF.

This clone has just a few counts. This chain links TRBV5-1 with TRBJ2-7; 9 bases fit TRBD2. Germline CDR1 and CDR2: SGHRS and YFSETQ. Trimming cost V 0 bases and J 1 base; bases outside gene matches: 2. This CDR3 spans 15 amino acids. The CDR3: CASSLVAGDSYEQYF. The CDR3 DNA sequence: TGCGCCAGCAGCTTGGTAGCGGGGGATTCCTACGAGCAGTACTTC.

This chain links TRBV30 with TRBJ2-7; D uncertain. V lost 3 bases to trimming and J lost 3 bases, with 21 bases between them. The CDR3 consists of 16 residues. CDR1 is GTSNPN and CDR2 is SVGIG in the germline V gene (reference sequence). CDR3 DNA sequence: TGTGCCTGGAGCGATTCCGTTTACAGACAATTCTACGAGCAGTACTTC. Protein product: CAWSDSVYRQFYEQYF.

The chain links TRBV7-8 to TRBJ2-5, with 9 bases aligning to TRBD2. Germline V gene lookup returns CDR1 SGHVS and CDR2 FQNEAQ. The junction had 15 bases not matched to a gene; V was cut back by 4 bases and J by 6 bases. The CDR3 runs 17 residues. The CDR3 protein is CASSWNWVAGAPKTQYF. CDR3 nucleotides: TGTGCCAGCAGCTGGAATTGGGTAGCGGGGGCCCCAAAGACCCAGTACTTC.

The chain carries TRBV27 and TRBJ1-5, with no clear D. Germline loops: CDR1 MNHEY, CDR2 SMNVEV (reference sequence). V was cut by 6 bases and J by 9 bases, with 15 bases left in between. The CDR3 length is 13 residues. The CDR3 nucleotides are TGTGCCAGCAGCGCAACCCCCCATAGGCCCCAGCATTTT. This encodes CASSATPHRPQHF.

The chain employs TRBV5-4 and TRBJ2-3; maybe TRBD1 (5 bases). V lost 0 bases and J 1 base, leaving 6 bases between the germline ends. This CDR3 spans 14 amino acids. The V gene's germline CDR1 is SGHNT and CDR2 YYREEE (reference sequence). The CDR3 DNA is TGTGCCAGCAGCTTGGGACAGCGCACAGATACGCAGTATTTT. Protein: CASSLGQRTDTQYF.

The rearrangement joins TRBV5-5 to TRBJ2-1, with D tentatively TRBD1 (5 bases). The V gene's germline CDR1 is SGHKS and CDR2 YYEKEE (reference sequence). The CDR3 totals 13 residues. The V and J ends lost 0 bases and 7 bases respectively, with 8 bases between them. CDR3 sequence: CASSLEGANEQFF. In DNA, the CDR3 is TGTGCCAGCAGCTTGGAAGGGGCAAATGAGCAGTTCTTC.

The chain has TRBV11-2 and TRBJ2-1; weak D call: TRBD2 (7 bases). V was pared by 3 bases and J by 6 bases, with 15 bases between. Germline V gene lookup returns CDR1 SGHAT and CDR2 FQNNGV. The CDR3 has 15 amino acids. The CDR3 loop is CASSFSGGGANEQFF. DNA for the CDR3: TGTGCCAGCAGCTTTTCGGGTGGGGGGGCCAATGAGCAGTTCTTC.

The genes are TRBV27 and TRBJ1-5; D gene uncertain. The V gene's germline CDR1 is MNHEY and CDR2 SMNVEV (reference sequence). The CDR3 loop spans 13 amino acids. The V gene lost 5 bases and the J gene lost 1 base, with 6 bases spanning the gap. The CDR3 nucleotides are TGTGCCAGCAGTACGGGGAGCAATCAGCCCCAGCATTTT. It translates to CASSTGSNQPQHF.

In its sample, this clone was seen once. V usage is TRBV5-6 and J usage is TRBJ2-4; tentatively, D is TRBD1 (6 bases). The CDR3 spans 17 residues. The V gene's germline CDR1 is SGHDT and CDR2 YYEEEE. Trimming stripped 4 bases from V and 0 bases from J, with 17 bases between. CDR3 region: CASSPLTGPLAKNIQYF. The CDR3 region has the DNA TGTGCCAGCAGCCCATTGACAGGACCCCTAGCCAAAAACATTCAGTACTTC.

The gene calls are TRBV4-2 and TRBJ1-1, with a weak D call TRBD1 (5 bases). V was trimmed by 2 bases and J by 3 bases, leaving 7 bases between them. The germline V gene encodes CDR1 LGHNA and CDR2 YNFKEQ. The length of the CDR3 is 13 residues. The DNA for the CDR3 is TGTGCCAGCAGCCAACCACAGGACACTGAAGCTTTCTTT. Encoded protein: CASSQPQDTEAFF.

The chain recombines TRBV27 with TRBJ1-4; the D gene is possibly TRBD1 (6 bases). CDR3 length: 15 amino acids. Trimming pared 4 bases from V and 3 bases from J, leaving 12 bases between. Germline values: CDR1 MNHEY, CDR2 SMNVEV (reference sequence). The CDR3 bases are TGTGCCAGCAGTTCGCAGGGGTTTGCTAATGAAAAACTGTTTTTT. The encoded protein is CASSSQGFANEKLFF.

The chain recombines TRBV6-1 with TRBJ1-5; D remains ambiguous. The germline V and J ends were trimmed by 8 bases and 0 bases, with 8 bases remaining between them. Germline CDR1 reads MNHNS; CDR2 reads SASEGT. The CDR3 sequence is 13 residues long. The CDR3 DNA reads TGTGCCAGCGGGCAGAATAGCAATCAGCCCCAGCATTTT. It codes for CASGQNSNQPQHF.

The gene calls are TRBV2 and TRBJ2-7; D might be TRBD2 (6 bases). The ends were cut back, 9 bases at V and 2 bases at J, with 17 bases in the middle. Germline V gene sequence: CDR1 SNHLY, CDR2 FYNNEI. CDR3 length equals 14 residues. The CDR3 DNA reads TGTGCCAGTTTGAAGGGAGGAACCCCCTACGAGCAGTACTTC. Its translation: CASLKGGTPYEQYF.

The chain employs TRBV15 and TRBJ1-4; possibly TRBD1 for D (5 bases). The CDR3 loop spans 14 amino acids. Germline CDR1 LNHNV, CDR2 YYDKDF (reference sequence). Trimming removed 7 bases from V and 7 bases from J, with 16 bases in between. The CDR3 is CATTNGGSGEKLFF. Here the CDR3 DNA reads TGTGCCACCACCAACGGGGGATCCGGTGAAAAACTGTTTTTT.